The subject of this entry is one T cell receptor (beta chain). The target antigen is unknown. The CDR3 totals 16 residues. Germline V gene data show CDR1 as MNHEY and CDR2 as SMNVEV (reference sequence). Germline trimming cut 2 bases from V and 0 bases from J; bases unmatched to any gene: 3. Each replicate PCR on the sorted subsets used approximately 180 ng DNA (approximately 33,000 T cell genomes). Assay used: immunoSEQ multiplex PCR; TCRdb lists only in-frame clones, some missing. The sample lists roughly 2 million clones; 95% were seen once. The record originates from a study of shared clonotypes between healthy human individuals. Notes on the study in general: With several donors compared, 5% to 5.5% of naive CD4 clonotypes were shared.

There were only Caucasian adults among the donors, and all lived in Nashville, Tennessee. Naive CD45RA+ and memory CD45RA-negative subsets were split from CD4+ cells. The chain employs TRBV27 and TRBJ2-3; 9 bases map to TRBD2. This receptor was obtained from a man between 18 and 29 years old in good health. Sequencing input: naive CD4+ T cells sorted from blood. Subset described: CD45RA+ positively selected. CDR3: CASSLGLAISTDTQYF. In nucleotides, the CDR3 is TGTGCCAGCAGTTTAGGACTAGCGATAAGCACAGATACGCAGTATTTT.